Presented here are 15 T cell receptor beta chains from one specimen sequenced in a study of beta chain features in type 1 diabetes (dated by TCRdb to the late 2010s). Libraries were prepared through the immunoSEQ multiplex PCR assay. All of the isolated RNA was reverse transcribed with the High Capacity cDNA Reverse Transcription Kit, so expressed TCRB transcripts were sequenced. Sourced from immuneACCESS, this table was stored by TCRdb with only in-frame sequences that have V and J called. A share of the clones is absent; for the studies checked, an unresolved V gene accounts for under half, and the remainder has no known explanation. This sample gives 150,000 or so clones in total; about 9.2% of them show up just once. The ten top clones hold around 0.68% of the sample. The specimen was central memory CD4+ T cells from blood. Every receptor here comes from a young man in good health.

This clone was observed a few times. The V and J genes are TRBV5-1 and TRBJ1-1; TRBD1 matches at 7 bases. With 3 bases clipped from V and 0 bases from J, the junction kept 11 bases outside the gene matches. This CDR3 spans 17 amino acids. Germline CDR1 and CDR2: SGHRS and YFSETQ. CDR3: CASSSGQKNFMNTEAFF. For the CDR3, the DNA is TGCGCCAGCAGCTCGGGACAGAAAAACTTCATGAACACTGAAGCTTTCTTT. The full variable domain, with the rest looked up from reference TRBV5-1 and TRBJ1-1, is KAGVTQTPRYLIKTRGQQVTLSCSPISGHRSVSWYQQTPGQGLQFLFEYFSETQRNKGNFPGRFSGRQFSNSRSEMNVSTLELGDSALYLCASSSGQKNFMNTEAFFGQGTRLTVV.

This clone was seen a few times. The chain recombines TRBV4-3 with TRBJ2-1, with 9 bases matching TRBD2. There are 16 residues in the CDR3. V gave up 4 bases and J gave up 9 bases; unmatched junction bases: 13. CDR1 and CDR2 from the germline V gene are LGHNA and YSLEER. The CDR3 DNA reads as TGCGCCAGCAGCCTAAGAGCCAGCGGGGGGCTCGGTGAGCAGTTCTTC. Translated, it gives CASSLRASGGLGEQFF.

The V and J genes are TRBV6-1 and TRBJ1-4, with 7 positions matching TRBD1. The junction had 4 bases not matched to a gene; V was cut back by 7 bases and J by 5 bases. The germline V gene has CDR1 MNHNS and CDR2 SASEGT. CDR3 length: 13 amino acids. CDR3 sequence: CASNVRGNEKLFF. The CDR3 bases are TGTGCCAGCAATGTCAGGGGGAATGAAAAACTGTTTTTT.

The V gene is TRBV11-2, the J gene TRBJ1-6; the D gene is possibly TRBD1 (5 bases). The germline V gene has CDR1 SGHAT and CDR2 FQNNGV. This CDR3 has 18 amino acids. Trimming pared 4 bases from V and 0 bases from J, leaving 16 bases between. As DNA, the CDR3 is TGTGCCAGCAGCTCCTCTATTAGGGGCAGCTCCTATAATTCACCCCTCCACTTT. Encoded protein: CASSSSIRGSSYNSPLHF.

This clone was picked up a small number of times. V is TRBV6-6 and J is TRBJ1-4; the match to TRBD1 covers 7 bases. With V trimmed by 5 bases and J by 8 bases, 5 bases remained unmatched. In germline, CDR1 is MNHNY, CDR2 SVGAGI (reference sequence). The length of the CDR3 is 13 residues. The CDR3 protein is CASSTQGREKLFF. Written as DNA, the CDR3 is TGTGCCAGCAGTACACAGGGGCGGGAAAAACTGTTTTTT.

The rearrangement links TRBV5-1 to TRBJ2-2; 10 nucleotides line up with TRBD1. This CDR3 is built from 15 residues. Germline CDR1 reads SGHRS; CDR2 reads YFSETQ. Trimming cost V 5 bases and J 6 bases; bases outside gene matches: 7. The CDR3 reads CASRFPGQGSGELFF. The DNA of the CDR3 is TGCGCCAGCAGGTTCCCGGGACAGGGGTCCGGGGAGCTGTTTTTT.

This clone was seen a handful of times. This chain uses TRBV14 with TRBJ2-3; D gene unclear. CDR1 and CDR2 (germline): SGHDN, FVKESK. V dropped 6 bases and J dropped 2 bases, with 9 bases sitting between them. CDR3 length: 13 residues. This CDR3 reads CASRPIVTDTQYF. CDR3 bases: TGTGCCAGCAGGCCTATTGTCACAGATACGCAGTATTTT.

A few counts support this clone. The chain recombines TRBV5-4 with TRBJ2-2; 11 bases match TRBD2. Germline CDR1 SGHNT, CDR2 YYREEE (reference sequence). Trimming removed 4 bases from V and 1 base from J; junction bases left unmatched: 9. The length of the CDR3 is 18 residues. CDR3 DNA sequence: TGTGCCAGCAGCCTGAATCTAGCGGGGGGAAGGAACACCGGGGAGCTGTTTTTT. It yields the protein CASSLNLAGGRNTGELFF.

This clone was picked up a small number of times. The V gene is TRBV30, the J gene TRBJ2-7; 7 nucleotides match TRBD1. Germline V gives CDR1 GTSNPN, CDR2 SVGIG (reference sequence). This CDR3 spans 14 amino acids. The V gene end was trimmed by 3 bases and the J gene end by 3 bases; junction bases not matched to a gene: 8. CDR3 sequence reads: CAWRDRVSIYEQYF. The DNA for the CDR3 is TGTGCCTGGAGAGACAGGGTCTCCATCTACGAGCAGTACTTC.

This clone was found a few times. The V gene is TRBV18, the J gene TRBJ2-3, with D maybe TRBD1 (5 bases). The length of the CDR3 is 14 residues. Germline values: CDR1 KGHSH, CDR2 LQKENI. The V end was cut by 3 bases, the J end by 0 bases, with 7 bases between. CDR3 sequence reads: CASSPRQSTDTQYF. For the CDR3, the DNA is TGTGCCAGCTCACCCCGACAGAGCACAGATACGCAGTATTTT.

This clone was seen a few times. The rearrangement joins TRBV6-5 to TRBJ2-1; 10 nucleotides match TRBD1. Trimming removed 1 base from V and 5 bases from J; junction bases left unmatched: 2. The CDR3 loop spans 15 amino acids. CDR1 MNHEY and CDR2 SVGAGI come from the germline V gene. CDR3 sequence: CASSYWGTGDNEQFF. The CDR3 coding sequence is TGTGCCAGCAGTTACTGGGGGACAGGGGACAATGAGCAGTTCTTC.

The CDR3 protein is CASSPLPHRGNSPLHF. For the CDR3, the DNA is TGTGCCAGCAGTCCTCTCCCTCATCGGGGGAATTCACCCCTCCACTTT. The chain combines TRBV27 with TRBJ1-6, with a weak D call TRBD1 (5 bases). V was pared by 5 bases and J by 7 bases, with 18 bases between. Germline CDR1 MNHEY, CDR2 SMNVEV (reference sequence). The CDR3 is 16 amino acids.

The rearrangement links TRBV2 to TRBJ2-7, with D perhaps matching TRBD1 (5 bases). The V end was cut by 0 bases, the J end by 5 bases, with 11 bases between. Germline CDR1 is SNHLY and CDR2 is FYNNEI. CDR3 length: 14 amino acids. CDR3 coding DNA: TGTGCCAGCAGTGAAGCTTCAGGGTACCACGAGCAGTACTTC. Translation gives CASSEASGYHEQYF.

The V gene is TRBV2, the J gene TRBJ2-5, with D possibly being TRBD2 (6 bases). V was cut by 6 bases and J by 3 bases, with 17 bases left in between. CDR1 SNHLY and CDR2 FYNNEI come from the germline V gene. The CDR3 is made up of 15 amino acids. CDR3 coding DNA: TGTGCCAGCAGACTAGGAGGGGCGGAAGAAGAGACCCAGTACTTC. Amino acids: CASRLGGAEEETQYF.

This clone was seen only a few times. The gene calls are TRBV19 and TRBJ1-5; D is ambiguous. This CDR3 has 17 residues. V was trimmed by 5 bases and J by 0 bases, leaving 17 bases between them. In germline, CDR1 is LNHDA, CDR2 SQIVND (reference sequence). As DNA, the CDR3 is TGTGCCAGTAGTGTCCGAGCGTCGAGCAATAGCAATCAGCCCCAGCATTTT. Its protein product is CASSVRASSNSNQPQHF.